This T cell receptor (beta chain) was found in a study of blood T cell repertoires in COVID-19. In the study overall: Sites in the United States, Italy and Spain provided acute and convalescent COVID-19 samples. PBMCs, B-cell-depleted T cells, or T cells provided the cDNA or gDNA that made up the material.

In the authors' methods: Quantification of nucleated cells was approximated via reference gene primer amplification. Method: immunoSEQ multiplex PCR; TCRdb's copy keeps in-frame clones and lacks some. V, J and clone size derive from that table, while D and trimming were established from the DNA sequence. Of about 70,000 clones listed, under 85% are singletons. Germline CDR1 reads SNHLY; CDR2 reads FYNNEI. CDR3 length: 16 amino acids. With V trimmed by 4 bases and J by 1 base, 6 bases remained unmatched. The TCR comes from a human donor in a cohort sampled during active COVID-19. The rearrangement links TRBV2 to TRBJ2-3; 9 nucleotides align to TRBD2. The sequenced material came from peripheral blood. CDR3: CASSAYLAGRTDTQYF. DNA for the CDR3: TGTGCCAGCAGTGCCTACCTAGCGGGGCGCACAGATACGCAGTATTTT.